The following is a T cell receptor (beta chain) sequence with its context. Antigen: not known. Looked up from germline, CDR1 is ENHRY and CDR2 is SYGVKD. Deletions cut 0 bases from V and 3 bases from J, with 9 bases between. The CDR3 runs to 14 residues. The source of the sample is a study of molecular identifiers for immune sequencing clone quantification. Study observations and caveats: Beyond 20 RNA copies, clones held over 98% of effector molecules, compared with under 1% in naive cells. Barcode-sharing identical TCR molecules could underestimate highly expanded clone sizes.

CD8+CD4-CCR7+CD45RA+ sorting gave the naive CD8 T cells. In TCRdb, the PCR reads were re-called with MiXCR into one record per CDR3 protein. The sample lists more than 85,000 distinct CDR3 sequences, 30% to 35% seen once, with 9% to 10% in the top ten. The material sequenced was naive CD8+ T cells from blood, with Jurkat cell RNA spiked in. As to subset: FACS-sorted CD8+CD4-CCR7+CD45RA+ naive T cells. The TCR was taken from a human donor in good health. Some libraries in this study had Jurkat cell RNA spiked in. V is TRBV10-3 and J is TRBJ2-7; no clear D. In nucleotides, the CDR3 is TGTGCCATCAGTGAGTCGGTCAGCTACTACGAGCAGTACTTC. This gives the protein CAISESVSYYEQYF.